The next 29 T cell receptor beta chains were all read from a single sample in a study of TIL therapy for anti-PD-1-resistant metastatic lung cancer (dated by TCRdb to the early 2020s). The immunoSEQ v3 hsTCRB kit was used to amplify TCR beta CDR3 regions from genomic DNA through bias-controlled multiplex PCR. The immuneACCESS repertoire file appears here via TCRdb, limited to in-frame rearrangements. These files lack a portion of the clones; in checked studies, under half of the deficit traces to unresolved V genes, and the cause of the others is not known. A total of about 13,000 clones appear in this sample, approximately 66% of them only once. Of the sample, roughly 9% is held by the ten largest clones. The meaning of the sample's time point label: pre-treatment sample, taken before nivolumab and TIL therapy. The baseline tumor samples were excised metastases, mostly pleural nodules or supraclavicular lymph nodes, taken from the same resection that was used to grow TIL.

Source: tumor tissue, taken at baseline. These receptors all stem from a woman between 30 and 80 years old with non-small cell lung cancer.

V is TRBV6-6 and J is TRBJ2-7; 8 bases align to TRBD2. The CDR3 consists of 15 residues. V dropped 4 bases and J dropped 1; count of bases not matched to a gene: 6. CDR1 is MNHNY and CDR2 is SVGAGI in the germline V gene (reference sequence). The CDR3 reads CASSSPGRGSYEQYF. CDR3 DNA sequence: TGTGCCAGCAGTTCGCCCGGGAGGGGGTCCTACGAGCAGTACTTC.

The J gene is TRBJ2-5, the V gene TRBV18, with D possibly TRBD1 on 6 matching bases. The J call may not be correct, given that the DNA end is closer to TRBJ2-7. The germline V gene has CDR1 KGHSH and CDR2 LQKENI. The CDR3 totals 14 residues. The CDR3 nucleotides are TGTGCCAGCTCTCCAGGGGTGGCGCGGGACGAGCAGTACTTC. Amino acid sequence: CASSPGVARDEQYF.

The chain joins TRBV5-1 to TRBJ1-2; possibly TRBD1 for D (5 bases). This CDR3 is built from 15 residues. Between the trimmed V and J ends, which lost 4 bases and 6 bases, there was a span of 19 bases. The V gene's germline CDR1 is SGHRS and CDR2 YFSETQ. CDR3 DNA: TGCGCCAGCAGCCTCCCCACGGATCGGGGGGATGGCTACACCTTC. Translation: CASSLPTDRGDGYTF.

J is TRBJ1-1 and V is TRBV30; D may be TRBD1 (5 bases). CDR3 length equals 14 residues. The germline CDR1 and CDR2 sequences are GTSNPN and SVGIG (reference sequence). V lost 2 bases, J lost 6 bases, and 16 bases lay in between. The CDR3 sequence is CAWSSYLRGAEAFF. The CDR3 DNA reads as TGTGCCTGGAGTTCTTACCTCCGGGGGGCTGAAGCTTTCTTT.

The CDR3 reads CASMGSWTVPQNIQYF. The CDR3 region has the DNA TGTGCCAGCATGGGTTCCTGGACAGTCCCCCAAAACATTCAGTACTTC. The rearrangement uses TRBV21-1 and TRBJ2-4; TRBD1, as called in the table, went unchecked against the DNA. TRBV21-1 is a documented pseudogene. The CDR3 consists of 16 residues.

This clone was seen a handful of times. The chain links TRBV7-9 to TRBJ1-2, with no clear D. The CDR3 spans 14 residues. The V end lost 0 bases, the J end lost 8 bases, and 13 bases lay between the germline ends. Germline V gene data show CDR1 as SEHNR and CDR2 as FQNEAQ (reference sequence). CDR3 amino acids: CASSLAADAAGYTF. The CDR3 nucleotides are TGTGCCAGCAGCTTAGCGGCGGACGCCGCGGGCTACACCTTC.

Here the CDR3 reads CASSIGGDGRQETQYF. In DNA form, the CDR3 reads TGTGCCAGTAGTATAGGGGGCGACGGGAGACAAGAGACCCAGTACTTC. The gene calls are TRBV19 and TRBJ2-5; a possible D gene is TRBD2 (6 bases). The CDR3 is 16 residues long. Trimming stripped 1 base from V and 2 bases from J, with 14 bases between. Germline V gene sequence: CDR1 LNHDA, CDR2 SQIVND (reference sequence).

The chain is built from TRBV5-6 and TRBJ1-2, with 8 bases identical to TRBD1. CDR3 length: 14 amino acids. Germline CDR1 and CDR2: SGHDT and YYEEEE. J gave up 3 bases and V 0 bases, and 1 base lay outside the gene matches. The CDR3 coding sequence is TGTGCCAGCAGCTTGGTGGGACAGGACTATGGCTACACCTTC. Amino acids: CASSLVGQDYGYTF. Full variable domain (rest looked up from reference TRBV5-6 and TRBJ1-2): DAGVTQSPTHLIKTRGQQVTLRCSPKSGHDTVSWYQQALGQGPQFIFQYYEEEERQRGNFPDRFSGHQFPNYSSELNVNALLLGDSALYLCASSLVGQDYGYTFGSGTRLTVV.

The gene calls are TRBV19 and TRBJ1-1, with 8 nucleotides matching TRBD1. This CDR3 is 13 amino acids long. Germline V lookup: CDR1 LNHDA, CDR2 SQIVND (reference sequence). Trimming cost V 10 bases and J 3 bases; bases outside gene matches: 7. This CDR3 reads CATRQGLYTEAFF. The DNA of the CDR3 is TGTGCCACCCGACAGGGGCTTTACACTGAAGCTTTCTTT.

This clone appeared a few times. V gene TRBV6-6 combines with J gene TRBJ2-2; D unresolved. V was trimmed by 2 bases and J by 3 bases, leaving 7 bases between them. The CDR3 is 14 amino acids. The germline CDR1 and CDR2 sequences are MNHNY and SVGAGI (reference sequence). CDR3 DNA sequence: TGTGCCAGCAGTTACGGCAGGCACACCGGGGAGCTGTTTTTT. This encodes CASSYGRHTGELFF.

V usage is TRBV5-8 and J usage is TRBJ2-2; 10 bases line up with TRBD2. The length of the CDR3 is 17 residues. With V trimmed by 2 bases and J by 2 bases, 6 bases remained unmatched. CDR1 and CDR2 from the germline V gene are SGHTS and YDEGEE. In DNA form, the CDR3 reads TGTGCCAGCAGCTTTCTAGCGGGGGCCATTAACACCGGGGAGCTGTTTTTT. Encoded protein: CASSFLAGAINTGELFF.

In this sample, this clone turned up once. This chain connects TRBV6-5 to TRBJ1-4, with unresolved D. Trimming shortened V by 2 bases and J by 5 bases, and 12 bases separated the two germline ends. Per the germline V gene, CDR1 is MNHEY and CDR2 is SVGAGI. CDR3 length: 15 residues. The CDR3 DNA sequence: TGTGCCAGCAGTTACCTAAGAGGGCACAATGAAAAACTGTTTTTT. Its protein product is CASSYLRGHNEKLFF.

The rearrangement joins TRBV4-3 to TRBJ2-2; D gene ambiguous. The V gene lost 1 base and the J gene lost 2 bases, with 8 bases spanning the gap. The CDR3 covers 15 residues. The germline V gene encodes CDR1 LGHNA and CDR2 YSLEER. The CDR3 here is CASSQGQANTGELFF. The CDR3 nucleotides read TGCGCCAGCAGCCAAGGGCAGGCAAACACCGGGGAGCTGTTTTTT.

The chain is built from TRBV7-7 and TRBJ1-3; perhaps TRBD1 as D (5 bases). This CDR3 is 14 amino acids long. V was pared by 11 bases and J by 0 bases, with 14 bases between. Looked up from germline, CDR1 is SSHAT and CDR2 is FNYEAQ (reference sequence). The CDR3 DNA sequence: TGTGCCGTTTCCAGGGCCCCCTCTGGAAACACCATATATTTT. This translates into CAVSRAPSGNTIYF.

The V and J genes are TRBV18 and TRBJ1-3, with D maybe TRBD1 (5 bases). Germline CDR1 and CDR2: KGHSH and LQKENI. V was trimmed by 6 bases and J by 0 bases, leaving 12 bases between them. The CDR3 is 15 residues long. The CDR3: CASSQGTDSGNTIYF. In DNA form, the CDR3 reads TGTGCCAGCTCCCAAGGGACCGACTCTGGAAACACCATATATTTT.

This clone came up a few times. CDR3 protein: CASTELGVGSPLHF. CDR3 nucleotide sequence: TGTGCCAGCACCGAATTGGGGGTTGGTTCACCCCTCCACTTT. The chain has TRBV6-6 and TRBJ1-6; TRBD1 is a possible D gene (5 bases). CDR1 is MNHNY and CDR2 is SVGAGI in the germline V gene (reference sequence). Trimming removed 7 bases from V and 9 bases from J, with 16 bases in between. The CDR3 runs 14 residues.

In its sample, this clone was seen a few times. The V call is TRBV18, the J call TRBJ1-2; 8 nucleotides match TRBD1. CDR1 KGHSH and CDR2 LQKENI come from the germline V gene. CDR3 length equals 16 residues. After removal of 2 bases from V and 7 bases from J, the junction contained 12 bases not matched to a gene. As DNA, the CDR3 is TGTGCCAGCTCACCAGAGACAGGGGACCCTCCTGGTGGCTACACCTTC. It is translated as CASSPETGDPPGGYTF.

The V gene is TRBV7-9, the J gene TRBJ1-4; no reliable D call. V shed 4 bases and J shed 5 bases, with 14 bases lying between them. Per the germline V gene, CDR1 is SEHNR and CDR2 is FQNEAQ (reference sequence). The CDR3 contains 15 residues. The chain's CDR3 is CASSSGPLKNEKLFF. In DNA, the CDR3 is TGTGCCAGCAGCTCCGGGCCTCTCAAAAATGAAAAACTGTTTTTT.

The CDR3, as DNA: TGTGCCAGCAGCGTAGCCGAGGGGAACGGCTATGGCTACACCTTC. It is translated as CASSVAEGNGYGYTF. The rearrangement links TRBV9 to TRBJ1-2; a weak D match, TRBD1 (5 bases). Trimming removed 0 bases at V and 4 bases at J, with 13 bases between. From germline, CDR1 is SGDLS and CDR2 YYNGEE. This CDR3 region has 15 residues.

Of note for this clone: The same CDR3 can be traced to other DNA sequences in this sample. The V gene is TRBV5-1, the J gene TRBJ1-1; maybe TRBD1 (5 bases). The CDR3 sequence is 14 residues long. Between the trimmed V and J ends, which lost 1 base and 4 bases, there was a span of 11 bases. Germline CDR1 is SGHRS and CDR2 is YFSETQ. For the CDR3, the DNA is TGCGCCAGCAGCTTGTCTCAGGGTAGCACTGAAGCTTTCTTT. This sequence encodes CASSLSQGSTEAFF. The variable domain in full, completed from reference TRBV5-1 and TRBJ1-1, reads KAGVTQTPRYLIKTRGQQVTLSCSPISGHRSVSWYQQTPGQGLQFLFEYFSETQRNKGNFPGRFSGRQFSNSRSEMNVSTLELGDSALYLCASSLSQGSTEAFFGQGTRLTVV.

The rearrangement uses TRBV2 and TRBJ2-3; D is unclear. This CDR3 spans 12 amino acids. Trimming shortened V by 8 bases and J by 4 bases, and 10 bases separated the two germline ends. Germline CDR1 and CDR2: SNHLY and FYNNEI. The CDR3 sequence: CASAVAADTQYF. Written as DNA, the CDR3 is TGTGCCAGCGCGGTTGCGGCAGATACGCAGTATTTT.

The chain recombines TRBV6-1 with TRBJ1-3; D unclear. CDR1 MNHNS and CDR2 SASEGT come from the germline V gene. Trimming stripped 5 bases from V and 0 bases from J, with 11 bases between. The CDR3 consists of 15 residues. CDR3 DNA: TGTGCCAGCAGTCCCTGGGAAAGCTCTGGAAACACCATATATTTT. Its protein is CASSPWESSGNTIYF.

This chain links TRBV19 with TRBJ2-1; D remains ambiguous. V lost 5 bases, J lost 0 bases, and 11 bases lay in between. The CDR3 loop spans 15 amino acids. Germline CDR1 reads LNHDA; CDR2 reads SQIVND (reference sequence). Written as DNA, the CDR3 is TGTGCCAGTAGTCTATTGGACCACTCCTACAATGAGCAGTTCTTC. Protein: CASSLLDHSYNEQFF.

This sequence joins TRBV29-1 and TRBJ2-5; D assignment may be TRBD1 or TRBD2 (5 bases each). V was cut by 6 bases and J by 2 bases, with 22 bases left in between. Per germline, CDR1 SQVTM and CDR2 ANQGSEA. The CDR3 sequence is 16 residues long. This CDR3 reads CSVLRGRRHAQETQYF. CDR3 bases: TGCAGCGTCCTGAGGGGAAGACGGCATGCACAAGAGACCCAGTACTTC.

For this clone: With a much larger clone just one base away, this may be a read error. The chain combines TRBV16 with TRBJ2-7; D unresolved. V gave up 0 bases and J gave up 3 bases, with 6 bases separating them. This CDR3 has 13 amino acids. Germline CDR1 KGHSY, CDR2 FQNENV. This chain's CDR3 is CASSQSTVYEQYF. The CDR3 bases are TGTGCCAGCAGCCAATCGACCGTCTACGAGCAGTACTTC.

This chain links TRBV6-5 with TRBJ1-2, with unresolved D. CDR3 length equals 12 residues. In germline, CDR1 is MNHEY, CDR2 SVGAGI. The ends were cut back, 5 bases at V and 4 bases at J, with 8 bases in the middle. The CDR3 sequence: CASSVHSYGYTF. The CDR3 DNA is TGTGCCAGCAGTGTGCACAGCTATGGCTACACCTTC.

The CDR3 DNA reads TGTGCCAGTAGTATTGACAGTCTGCCCACAGATACGCAGTATTTT. It translates to CASSIDSLPTDTQYF. The J gene is TRBJ2-3, the V gene TRBV19; weak D call: TRBD1 (5 bases). From germline, CDR1 is LNHDA and CDR2 SQIVND (reference sequence). Deletions cut 3 bases from V and 2 bases from J, with 12 bases between. The CDR3 is 15 residues long.

A word on this clone: At one boundary the junction diverges from the germline segment, which might be a read error. The genes are TRBV19 and TRBJ2-7; D perhaps matches TRBD2 (6 bases). Germline assignment: CDR1 LNHDA and CDR2 SQIVND (reference sequence). This CDR3 region has 16 residues. For the CDR3, the DNA is TGTGCCAGTAGTGTAGAACGACTAGTTTGTCAGTTCGGGCAGTACTTC. Its protein product is CASSVERLVCQFGQYF.

This sequence joins TRBV9 and TRBJ2-1, with TRBD2 as a possible D gene (6 bases). Germline loops: CDR1 SGDLS, CDR2 YYNGEE. Between the trimmed V and J ends, which lost 0 bases and 10 bases, there was a span of 17 bases. The CDR3 sequence is 15 residues long. In nucleotides, the CDR3 is TGTGCCAGCAGCGTAGACGGGAGCACAATACGGGAGCAGTTCTTC. It codes for CASSVDGSTIREQFF.